Listed here are 17 T cell receptor beta chains from one sample, sequenced in a study of response to subunit inactivated influenza vaccine. TCRdb reprocessed the RT-PCR reads via MiXCR and lists one record per CDR3 protein. This table has under 200,000 distinct CDR3 sequences, approximately 12% appearing once. A further study also used this sample, focusing on T cells expressing NK-cell markers. Per that study: Libraries used 5'RACE template switching adding universal primer site and UMIs.

The sample in question was CD8+ T cells sorted from PBMCs, obtained 12 days after vaccination. Receptors were obtained from a man aged 50 to 59 who received an inactivated influenza vaccine.

This clonotype was counted a few times. The rearrangement uses TRBV15 and TRBJ2-3; D unclear. CDR1 LNHNV and CDR2 YYDKDF come from the germline V gene (reference sequence). Trimming stripped 0 bases from V and 7 bases from J, with 8 bases between. The CDR3 spans 13 residues. The CDR3 protein is CATSRDVTYTQYF. CDR3 nucleotides: TGTGCCACCAGCAGAGATGTAACCTATACGCAGTATTTT.

This clonotype occurred a few times. The chain couples TRBV4-3 to TRBJ2-2, with D possibly TRBD2 on 5 matching bases. V gave up 1 base and J gave up 1 base, with 7 bases separating them. Per germline, CDR1 LGHNA and CDR2 YSLEER. The CDR3 contains 15 residues. The CDR3 sequence is CASSQAAGNTGELFF. Written as DNA, the CDR3 is TGCGCCAGCAGCCAAGCCGCGGGGAACACCGGGGAGCTGTTTTTT.

This chain uses TRBV7-9 with TRBJ2-3; D not resolved. CDR3 size: 15 residues. Trimming stripped 5 bases from V and 0 bases from J, with 12 bases between. From germline, CDR1 is SEHNR and CDR2 FQNEAQ (reference sequence). The CDR3 protein is CASSAFFRSTDTQYF. The CDR3 DNA reads TGTGCCAGCAGCGCCTTTTTTCGGAGCACAGATACGCAGTATTTT.

The J gene is TRBJ1-4, the V gene TRBV2; no reliable D call. Germline assignment: CDR1 SNHLY and CDR2 FYNNEI. The V end was cut by 8 bases, the J end by 1 base, with 17 bases between. The CDR3 consists of 16 residues. The CDR3 nucleotides read TGTGCCAGCGGTCACGTATGGGATGAAACTAATGAAAAACTGTTTTTT. Protein: CASGHVWDETNEKLFF.

The CDR3 reads CASSQDITGLYEQFF. Written as DNA, the CDR3 is TGTGCCAGCAGCCAAGATATTACGGGACTATATGAGCAGTTCTTC. The V call is TRBV3-1, the J call TRBJ2-1; 7 bases agree with TRBD2. Trimming at V came to 0 bases and at J to 8 bases, leaving 7 bases not matched to a gene. Germline CDR1 and CDR2: LGHDT and YNNKEL (reference sequence). CDR3 length: 15 residues.

This clonotype was picked up many times. This rearrangement joins TRBV28 to TRBJ2-3; D not resolved. The V and J ends lost 5 bases and 1 base respectively, with 7 bases between them. The V gene's germline CDR1 is MDHEN and CDR2 SYDVKM. The length of the CDR3 is 13 residues. DNA for the CDR3: TGTGCCAGCAGTCATCTAGGCACAGATACGCAGTATTTT. As protein: CASSHLGTDTQYF.

The genes are TRBV4-3 and TRBJ1-2; no definite D call. Per the germline V gene, CDR1 is LGHNA and CDR2 is YSLEER. Trimming shortened V by 0 bases and J by 4 bases, and 15 bases separated the two germline ends. This CDR3 is built from 16 residues. The CDR3 here is CASSQDTQARPYGYTF. The CDR3 nucleotides are TGCGCCAGCAGCCAAGATACGCAGGCCCGCCCCTATGGCTACACCTTC.

This clonotype was seen many times. The rearrangement links TRBV20-1 to TRBJ2-5, with TRBD2 matching 7 bases. The germline gives CDR1 DFQATT, CDR2 SNEGSKA (reference sequence). Trimming removed 7 bases from V and 4 bases from J; junction bases left unmatched: 12. The CDR3 loop spans 14 amino acids. Here the CDR3 reads CSDRPTGGGETQYF. The CDR3 nucleotides read TGCAGTGACCGCCCGACCGGCGGGGGAGAGACCCAGTACTTC.

This clonotype has just a few counts. The chain combines TRBV15 with TRBJ1-5; 7 bases are a match to TRBD1. The junction had 5 bases not matched to a gene; V was cut back by 6 bases and J by 6 bases. CDR3 length: 13 residues. From germline, CDR1 is LNHNV and CDR2 YYDKDF (reference sequence). Written as DNA, the CDR3 is TGTGCCACCAGTTCCGGGACAGCTCAGCCCCAGCATTTT. This encodes CATSSGTAQPQHF.

The J gene is TRBJ1-3, the V gene TRBV20-1; no reliable D call. The germline V gene encodes CDR1 DFQATT and CDR2 SNEGSKA (reference sequence). Deletions cut 3 bases from V and 0 bases from J, with 12 bases between. CDR3 length: 15 amino acids. The CDR3 protein is CSARTEDYSGNTIYF. The CDR3 DNA reads as TGCAGTGCTAGGACGGAGGATTACTCTGGAAACACCATATATTTT.

There are a few counts of this clonotype. The V gene is TRBV7-9, the J gene TRBJ1-4; D gene ambiguous. Trimming stripped 5 bases from V and 4 bases from J, with 11 bases between. CDR1 is SEHNR, CDR2 FQNEAQ, per germline (reference sequence). The CDR3 is made up of 14 amino acids. CDR3 in amino acids: CASSAPGFNEKLFF. The CDR3 region has the DNA TGTGCCAGCAGCGCCCCAGGATTTAATGAAAAACTGTTTTTT.

Turning to this clonotype: One junction end disagrees with the germline gene, perhaps due to a read error. J is TRBJ2-7 and V is TRBV5-8; TRBD1 is a possible D gene (6 bases). From germline, CDR1 is SGHTS and CDR2 YDEGEE. The CDR3 spans 15 residues. CDR3 loop: CASSLARTEDYKQYF. In DNA, the CDR3 is TGTGCCAGCAGCTTGGCGAGGACAGAAGACTACAAGCAGTACTTC.

The V call is TRBV15, the J call TRBJ2-1; D is undetermined. The germline V gene has CDR1 LNHNV and CDR2 YYDKDF (reference sequence). V dropped 2 bases and J dropped 9 bases, with 8 bases sitting between them. The CDR3 has 12 amino acids. The CDR3 region has the DNA TGTGCCACCAGCAGACCCCTGGGTGAGCAGTTCTTC. Encoded protein: CATSRPLGEQFF. The full variable domain, in which reference TRBV15 and TRBJ2-1 provide the parts outside the CDR3, is DAMVIQNPRYQVTQFGKPVTLSCSQTLNHNVMYWYQQKSSQAPKLLFHYYDKDFNNEADTPDNFQSRRPNTSFCFLDIRSPGLGDTAMYLCATSRPLGEQFFGPGTRLTVL.

This chain links TRBV18 with TRBJ2-1, with TRBD2 identical over 12 bases. The V gene end was trimmed by 7 bases and the J gene end by 7 bases; junction bases not matched to a gene: 8. CDR1 and CDR2 from the germline V gene are KGHSH and LQKENI. The CDR3 runs to 15 residues. CDR3 region: CASFGTSGPRNEQFF. The CDR3 DNA is TGTGCCAGCTTCGGGACTAGCGGGCCTCGGAATGAGCAGTTCTTC.

This clonotype was seen repeatedly, ten times or more. The genes are TRBV3-1 and TRBJ1-1, with D hard to call. Germline CDR1 LGHDT, CDR2 YNNKEL (reference sequence). This CDR3 comprises 14 residues. Trimming removed 0 bases from V and 10 bases from J, with 15 bases in between. In nucleotides, the CDR3 is TGTGCCAGCAGCCAAGACGTGGTTTACTCCGGAGCTTTCTTT. It encodes CASSQDVVYSGAFF. The full variable domain, with the rest looked up from reference TRBV3-1 and TRBJ1-1, is DTAVSQTPKYLVTQMGNDKSIKCEQNLGHDTMYWYKQDSKKFLKIMFSYNNKELIINETVPNRFSPKSPDKAHLNLHINSLELGDSAVYFCASSQDVVYSGAFFGQGTRLTVV.

This clonotype was found a few times. This chain joins TRBV5-6 and TRBJ2-7, with 7 bases fitting TRBD2. Trimming cost V 0 bases and J 5 bases; bases outside gene matches: 8. The germline CDR1 and CDR2 sequences are SGHDT and YYEEEE. This CDR3 has 15 residues. CDR3 in amino acids: CASSLAGGRRHEQYF. The CDR3 coding sequence is TGTGCCAGCAGCTTGGCGGGCGGGAGAAGGCACGAGCAGTACTTC. Together with reference TRBV5-6 and TRBJ2-7, the CDR3 gives the full variable domain: DAGVTQSPTHLIKTRGQQVTLRCSPKSGHDTVSWYQQALGQGPQFIFQYYEEEERQRGNFPDRFSGHQFPNYSSELNVNALLLGDSALYLCASSLAGGRRHEQYFGPGTRLTVT.

This clonotype has ten or more counts. This chain links TRBV29-1 with TRBJ2-1; 9 nucleotides align to TRBD1. CDR1 and CDR2 (germline): SQVTM, ANQGSEA. Trimming took 6 bases from V and 9 from J; bases not matched to a gene: 15. The CDR3 length is 15 residues. The CDR3: CSVALTGTGIGEQFF. CDR3 nucleotide sequence: TGCAGCGTAGCCCTTACCGGGACAGGGATTGGTGAGCAGTTCTTC.